This entry lists 18 T cell receptor beta chains sequenced from one sample in a study of identical twins. Each CDR3 protein gets one entry after TCRdb re-called the 5' RACE reads with MiXCR. Seen here are around 1.7 million distinct CDR3 sequences, less than 40% observed once, and the top ten hold about 0.25%. The source material was cord blood. These receptors all stem from a newborn girl in good health.

Concerning this clonotype: Just one base apart from a much larger clone, this may be a read error. The chain joins TRBV15 to TRBJ2-1; D is unresolved. The CDR3 is made up of 15 amino acids. CDR1 and CDR2 (germline): LNHNV, YYDKDF (reference sequence). The CDR3 DNA is TGTGCCGCCAGCAGAGTAGGGCTATCCTACAATGAGCAGTTCTTC. Encoded protein: CAASRVGLSYNEQFF.

This clonotype has a count of ten or more. The chain uses TRBV20-1 and TRBJ2-1; D possibly corresponds to TRBD1 (6 bases). The CDR3 has 13 residues. Germline V gives CDR1 DFQATT, CDR2 SNEGSKA (reference sequence). V was shortened by 5 bases and J by 0 bases, with 8 bases between the two germline ends. CDR3 sequence reads: CSAGQPSYNEQFF. The DNA of the CDR3 is TGCAGTGCTGGACAGCCCTCCTACAATGAGCAGTTCTTC.

As concerns this clonotype: It may be a read error: a sequence one base away is much more abundant. J is TRBJ2-7 and V is TRBV29-1, with TRBD2 matching 7 bases. The junction had 21 bases not matched to a gene; V was cut back by 3 bases and J by 7 bases. Germline V gene lookup returns CDR1 SQVTM and CDR2 ANQGSEA. The CDR3 loop spans 17 amino acids. The CDR3 sequence: CSVEYPREGRHYNEQYF. In DNA, the CDR3 is TGCAGCGTTGAGTATCCGAGGGAGGGCAGACACTACAATGAGCAGTACTTC.

This clonotype was observed a few times. The chain carries TRBV30 and TRBJ2-7; 7 bases are a match to TRBD1. The ends lost 3 bases at V and 3 bases at J; junction bases unmatched: 20. There are 18 residues in the CDR3. CDR1 and CDR2 (germline): GTSNPN, SVGIG (reference sequence). CDR3 bases: TGTGCCTGGAGGGCCTCCTTCCTTGGGACAGATTACCTCTACGAGCAGTACTTC. This translates into CAWRASFLGTDYLYEQYF.

The rearrangement joins TRBV27 to TRBJ1-5, with D hard to call. Trimming cost V 6 bases and J 4 bases, with 16 bases left between them. CDR1 is MNHEY, CDR2 SMNVEV, per germline (reference sequence). The CDR3 runs 15 residues. CDR3 DNA: TGTGCCAGCAGAAAACTGGACGGTGGTAATCAGCCCCAGCATTTT. Translating gives CASRKLDGGNQPQHF.

This clonotype was counted a few times. Relative to the germline gene, one junction end is altered; a read error may explain this. The rearrangement joins TRBV11-2 to TRBJ2-3; 10 nucleotides agree with TRBD2. The CDR3 consists of 16 residues. The germline V gene has CDR1 SGHAT and CDR2 FQNNGV. CDR3 sequence (DNA): TGTTCCAGCAGCGTAAGCGGGGGGGGCTTCTTTGATACGCAGTATTTT. Its protein product is CSSSVSGGGFFDTQYF.

The V and J genes are TRBV7-9 and TRBJ2-7; 10 nucleotides agree with TRBD2. CDR3 length: 16 amino acids. Germline CDR1 and CDR2: SEHNR and FQNEAQ (reference sequence). V was clipped by 2 bases and J by 0 bases; unmatched bases: 4. CDR3 in amino acids: CASSLFSGGHSYEQYF. In DNA form, the CDR3 reads TGTGCCAGCAGCTTATTTAGCGGGGGGCACTCCTACGAGCAGTACTTC.

V is TRBV4-1 and J is TRBJ1-4; 7 positions match TRBD1. The CDR3 loop spans 15 amino acids. CDR1 is MGHRA and CDR2 is YSYEKL in the germline V gene. The V segment lost 1 base and the J segment 3 bases; nucleotides outside the gene matches: 2. CDR3 amino acids: CASSQGGQSNEKLFF. Written as DNA, the CDR3 is TGCGCCAGCAGCCAAGGGGGACAGTCTAATGAAAAACTGTTTTTT.

This clonotype was counted only a few times. The chain uses TRBV12-3 or TRBV12-4 and TRBJ2-4, with TRBD1 identical over 7 bases. The ends lost 4 bases at V and 15 bases at J; junction bases unmatched: 15. The CDR3 has 14 residues. In nucleotides, the CDR3 is TGTGCCAGCAGTTCGGGACAGCGGTCATCAGGTCCGTACTTC. Its protein product is CASSSGQRSSGPYF.

In its sample, this clonotype was seen a few times. CDR3 sequence reads: CASSTRTPYNEQYF. The CDR3 DNA reads as TGTGCCAGCAGCACGCGGACGCCCTACAATGAGCAGTACTTC. The J gene is TRBJ2-1, the V gene TRBV7-8, with D hard to call. The DNA matches TRBJ2-7 better at its end, which makes the J call doubtful. The germline CDR1 and CDR2 sequences are SGHVS and FQNEAQ. The CDR3 has 14 amino acids.

There are a few counts of this clonotype. The CDR3 DNA sequence: TGTGCCAGCAGTTACTCAAGGACGAGGATGCAGTGGTCGACGCAGTATTTT. The encoded protein is CASSYSRTRMQWSTQYF. V usage is TRBV6-2 or TRBV6-3 and J usage is TRBJ2-3; D gene ambiguous. The CDR3 is 17 amino acids. Germline-derived CDR1 and CDR2 are MNHEY and SVGEGT. Trimming removed 0 bases from V and 9 bases from J, with 22 bases in between.

Many counts were recorded for this clonotype. CDR3: CSARQGTEAFF. CDR3 sequence (DNA): TGCAGTGCTAGACAGGGCACTGAAGCTTTCTTT. This chain connects TRBV20-1 to TRBJ1-1; possible D gene TRBD1, 5 bases. Germline loops: CDR1 DFQATT, CDR2 SNEGSKA (reference sequence). Trimming removed 2 bases at V and 4 bases at J, with 5 bases between. The CDR3 is made up of 11 amino acids.

The chain combines TRBV24-1 with TRBJ2-1; 10 bases map to TRBD2. The CDR3 contains 17 residues. Looked up from germline, CDR1 is KGHDR and CDR2 is SFDVKD. V lost 2 bases to trimming and J lost 3 bases; unmatched junction nucleotides: 6. CDR3 in DNA: TGTGCCACCAGTGATTCTAGCGGGAGTGTTCACTACAATGAGCAGTTCTTC. Translation: CATSDSSGSVHYNEQFF.

The V gene is TRBV4-1, the J gene TRBJ2-1; 14 nucleotides match TRBD2. V gave up 3 bases and J gave up 1 base; unmatched junction bases: 5. The germline V gene encodes CDR1 MGHRA and CDR2 YSYEKL. The CDR3 contains 18 residues. In DNA form, the CDR3 reads TGCGCCAGCAGCCACTTAGGACTAGCGGGGGGTTCCTACAATGAGCAGTTCTTC. This gives the protein CASSHLGLAGGSYNEQFF.

This clonotype was seen only a few times. The chain links TRBV20-1 to TRBJ2-1; no clear D gene. The germline CDR1 and CDR2 sequences are DFQATT and SNEGSKA (reference sequence). This CDR3 spans 15 amino acids. Trimming cost V 0 bases and J 0 bases, with 9 bases left between them. For the CDR3, the DNA is TGCAGTGCTAGAGATCTGGACGGCTCCTACAATGAGCAGTTCTTC. Translated: CSARDLDGSYNEQFF.

This clonotype was seen only a few times. A read error may explain this, as a much larger clone is one base away. The chain links TRBV5-1 to TRBJ2-3; no clear D gene. Germline V gene lookup returns CDR1 SGHRS and CDR2 YFSETQ. V lost 1 base to trimming and J lost 2 bases, with 5 bases between them. The CDR3 covers 13 residues. Here the CDR3 DNA reads TGCGCCAGCAGCTTGTGGTTCACAGATACGCAGTATTTT. It specifies CASSLWFTDTQYF.

This clonotype turned up a few times. This sequence joins TRBV11-2 and TRBJ2-7; 9 bases fit TRBD2. After removal of 3 bases from V and 3 bases from J, the junction contained 3 bases not matched to a gene. This CDR3 has 14 residues. Germline V gene sequence: CDR1 SGHAT, CDR2 FQNNGV. This CDR3 is CASSLREGYYEQYF. In DNA form, the CDR3 reads TGTGCCAGCAGCTTGCGGGAGGGTTACTACGAGCAGTACTTC.

The chain uses TRBV11-2 and TRBJ1-1; TRBD1 agrees at 7 bases. The V gene's germline CDR1 is SGHAT and CDR2 FQNNGV. The CDR3 is made up of 15 amino acids. Losses at the gene ends were 5 bases for V and 2 bases for J; bases not matched to a gene: 8. CDR3 protein: CASSGGHRGNTEAFF. The CDR3 DNA is TGTGCCAGCAGCGGGGGGCACAGGGGAAACACTGAAGCTTTCTTT.